A single sample is the source of the 24 T cell receptor beta chains below, sequenced in a study of T cell responses to AZD1222 COVID-19 vaccine (dated by TCRdb to about 2021). Library construction relied on the immunoSEQ multiplex PCR assay. TCRdb took this table from immuneACCESS and kept in-frame rearrangements with V and J called. Such tables lack part of the clones; where checked against another copy, unresolved V genes explain under half of the gap, and the rest is unexplained. The sample table shows roughly 200,000 clones, and 90% to 95% are seen once. The ten largest clones capture around 3.6% of the sample. Per the publication, the time point label means: about 28 days (+/-7) after the second vaccine dose. This material consisted of peripheral blood, taken 28 days after the second AZD1222 dose. These TCRs come from an adult who received the AZD1222 COVID-19 vaccine.

The chain is built from TRBV27 and TRBJ2-7; 8 bases fit TRBD2. CDR3 length: 15 residues. CDR1 is MNHEY, CDR2 SMNVEV, per germline (reference sequence). V lost 7 bases, J lost 1 base, and 9 bases stayed unmatched. The CDR3 nucleotides are TGTGCCAGCAAAGATCTAGCGGGTGCATCCTACGAGCAGTACTTC. Protein sequence: CASKDLAGASYEQYF.

The rearrangement uses TRBV29-1 and TRBJ1-1; 8 nucleotides agree with TRBD1. The CDR3 has 13 residues. Per germline, CDR1 SQVTM and CDR2 ANQGSEA. The V segment lost 4 bases and the J segment 6 bases; nucleotides outside the gene matches: 7. The CDR3 sequence is CSVAAGGAAEAFF. As DNA, the CDR3 is TGCAGCGTTGCGGCAGGGGGCGCGGCTGAAGCTTTCTTT.

This clone has a single count. This chain uses TRBV27 with TRBJ1-6, with D unclear. Per germline, CDR1 MNHEY and CDR2 SMNVEV (reference sequence). The germline V and J ends were trimmed by 0 bases and 4 bases, with 13 bases remaining between them. The CDR3 is 17 residues long. The CDR3 DNA reads TGTGCCAGCAGTTTATCGATGGGGTCGGGGTATAATTCACCCCTCCACTTT. Translation gives CASSLSMGSGYNSPLHF.

The gene calls are TRBV5-1 and TRBJ2-7; no clear D gene. The CDR3 is made up of 12 amino acids. Trimming took off 4 bases at V and 7 bases at J, with 12 bases between the two ends. Germline V gives CDR1 SGHRS, CDR2 YFSETQ. DNA of the CDR3: TGCGCCAGCAGCCCCGGCCCGGAAGAGCAGTACTTC. As protein: CASSPGPEEQYF.

The V call is TRBV5-1, the J call TRBJ2-1; 7 nucleotides align to TRBD2. The V gene's germline CDR1 is SGHRS and CDR2 YFSETQ. V lost 7 bases to trimming and J lost 0 bases; unmatched junction nucleotides: 4. The CDR3 runs 14 residues. CDR3 bases: TGCGCCAGCTCTGGCGGGAGCTCCTACAATGAGCAGTTCTTC. Translation gives CASSGGSSYNEQFF.

The V call is TRBV5-1, the J call TRBJ2-7; TRBD1 might be the D (5 bases). The CDR3 runs 14 residues. Germline V gene lookup returns CDR1 SGHRS and CDR2 YFSETQ. With 4 bases removed from V and 7 bases from J, the gap between germline ends came to 18 bases. CDR3 nucleotides: TGCGCCAGCAGCCCAGGAACTCCAGGGAAGGAGCAGTACTTC. This translates into CASSPGTPGKEQYF.

This chain joins TRBV7-6 and TRBJ2-7; 8 bases fit TRBD2. J lost 6 bases, V lost 4 bases, and 14 bases had no gene match. Looked up from germline, CDR1 is SGHVS and CDR2 is FNYEAQ. The CDR3 sequence is 16 residues long. CDR3 bases: TGTGCCAGCAGCTCGCAGGGTCGGGAGGGCGGAAGCGAGCAGTACTTC. Translating it yields CASSSQGREGGSEQYF.

This chain's CDR3 is CASSFGQRSNTIYF. The CDR3 DNA reads as TGTGCCAGCAGCTTTGGACAGCGATCCAACACCATATATTTT. The chain links TRBV5-6 to TRBJ1-3; D perhaps matches TRBD1 (6 bases). V lost 2 bases and J lost 7, with 13 bases in between. Germline V CDR1 and CDR2: SGHDT, YYEEEE. This CDR3 is 14 amino acids long.

The genes are TRBV19 and TRBJ2-3, with 7 bases that match TRBD2. The CDR3 length is 14 residues. Trimming removed 3 bases from V and 4 bases from J; junction bases left unmatched: 4. The germline CDR1 and CDR2 sequences are LNHDA and SQIVND (reference sequence). The CDR3, as DNA: TGTGCCAGTAGTATTGGCGGGGGTTCAGATACGCAGTATTTT. This translates into CASSIGGGSDTQYF.

This chain joins TRBV11-1 and TRBJ1-1; 11 nucleotides agree with TRBD1. The CDR3 runs to 15 residues. J was trimmed by 5 bases and V by 2 bases; bases with no gene match: 4. The germline V gene encodes CDR1 SGHAT and CDR2 FQDESV (reference sequence). The CDR3 region has the DNA TGTGCCAGCAGCTTATGGGGGACAGGGGGGACTGAAGCTTTCTTT. It yields the protein CASSLWGTGGTEAFF.

J is TRBJ1-4 and V is TRBV24-1, with a possible D match to TRBD1 (6 bases). This CDR3 spans 16 amino acids. The V and J ends lost 3 bases and 2 bases respectively, with 12 bases between them. The V gene's germline CDR1 is KGHDR and CDR2 SFDVKD. The CDR3 protein is CATSDTHRATNEKLFF. In DNA form, the CDR3 reads TGTGCCACCAGTGATACCCACAGGGCGACTAATGAAAAACTGTTTTTT.

This rearrangement joins TRBV30 to TRBJ2-7; TRBD1 is a possible D gene (6 bases). This CDR3 spans 13 amino acids. Germline V gene sequence: CDR1 GTSNPN, CDR2 SVGIG (reference sequence). V lost 5 bases and J 7 bases, leaving 18 bases between the germline ends. DNA for the CDR3: TGTGCCTGGCGTAGGGCAGGGGCGTGGGAGCAGTACTTC. Translation: CAWRRAGAWEQYF.

This clone was observed a few times. The chain has TRBV6-2 or TRBV6-3 and TRBJ2-2, with TRBD1 matching 7 bases. The J segment lost 3 bases and the V segment lost 5 bases, leaving 3 bases of the junction unmatched. This CDR3 spans 14 amino acids. Germline-derived CDR1 and CDR2 are MNHEY and SVGEGT. CDR3 sequence reads: CASSPGTDTGELFF. DNA of the CDR3: TGTGCCAGCAGTCCCGGGACAGACACCGGGGAGCTGTTTTTT.

The chain has TRBV5-5 and TRBJ2-4, with unresolved D. This CDR3 spans 16 amino acids. V was cut by 0 bases and J by 1 base, with 11 bases left in between. Germline CDR1 reads SGHKS; CDR2 reads YYEKEE (reference sequence). The CDR3 here is CASSLEWVRAKNIQYF. CDR3 bases: TGTGCCAGCAGCTTGGAATGGGTCAGGGCCAAAAACATTCAGTACTTC.

This chain connects TRBV7-9 to TRBJ2-7; 7 bases are a match to TRBD1. The CDR3 has 15 amino acids. J was trimmed by 7 bases and V by 6 bases; bases with no gene match: 15. Germline lookup yields CDR1 SEHNR and CDR2 FQNEAQ (reference sequence). Written as DNA, the CDR3 is TGTGCCAGCAGGGCAATCGACAGGGTGGGTTTTGAGCAGTACTTC. It specifies CASRAIDRVGFEQYF.

The chain employs TRBV18 and TRBJ2-5, with TRBD2 as a possible D gene (5 bases). The V gene's germline CDR1 is KGHSH and CDR2 LQKENI. The CDR3 length is 16 residues. V was trimmed by 2 bases and J by 12 bases, leaving 25 bases between them. CDR3 region: CASSPFSGTAASMEYF. The CDR3, as DNA: TGTGCCAGCTCACCATTTTCGGGCACAGCGGCTTCAATGGAGTACTTC.

The V gene is TRBV4-1, the J gene TRBJ2-7; TRBD2 is a possible D gene (6 bases). The CDR3 is made up of 17 amino acids. Germline CDR1 reads MGHRA; CDR2 reads YSYEKL. The V end was cut by 4 bases, the J end by 7 bases, with 26 bases between. The CDR3 loop is CASSLSFASEGLREQYF. The CDR3 DNA reads as TGCGCCAGCAGCCTCTCTTTCGCTAGCGAGGGGCTGCGAGAGCAGTACTTC.

V usage is TRBV7-3 and J usage is TRBJ2-7; D is possibly TRBD1 or TRBD2 (5 bases each). Per germline, CDR1 SGHTA and CDR2 FQGTGA. There are 13 residues in the CDR3. Trimming stripped 4 bases from V and 3 bases from J, with 10 bases between. The CDR3, as DNA: TGTGCCAGCAGCTCGGGACGGGGCTACGAGCAGTACTTC. As protein: CASSSGRGYEQYF.

This rearrangement joins TRBV28 to TRBJ1-2; 8 positions agree with TRBD1. This CDR3 contains 15 residues. The J segment lost 5 bases and the V segment lost 6 bases, leaving 11 bases of the junction unmatched. Germline V gene data show CDR1 as MDHEN and CDR2 as SYDVKM. The DNA for the CDR3 is TGTGCCAGCAGAATCCAACCAGGGGGCGAGTATGGCTACACCTTC. It is translated as CASRIQPGGEYGYTF.

This chain connects TRBV7-9 to TRBJ2-7, with D perhaps matching TRBD1 (5 bases). Trimming pared 3 bases from V and 3 bases from J, leaving 9 bases between. The CDR3 totals 13 residues. Per germline, CDR1 SEHNR and CDR2 FQNEAQ (reference sequence). CDR3 sequence (DNA): TGTGCCAGCAGCTTGGGGCCCTACTACGAGCAGTACTTC. Translated: CASSLGPYYEQYF. Complete variable domain (other parts from reference TRBV7-9 and TRBJ2-7): DTGVSQNPRHKITKRGQNVTFRCDPISEHNRLYWYRQTLGQGPEFLTYFQNEAQLEKSRLLSDRFSAERPKGSFSTLEIQRTEQGDSAMYLCASSLGPYYEQYFGPGTRLTVT.

The chain couples TRBV2 to TRBJ1-1; TRBD1 aligns across 8 bases. Germline-derived CDR1 and CDR2 are SNHLY and FYNNEI. Unmatched junction bases numbered 4, after V lost 1 base and J lost 0 bases. CDR3 length: 16 residues. The CDR3 is CASSEGGTGVNTEAFF. DNA for the CDR3: TGTGCCAGCAGTGAAGGGGGGACAGGCGTGAACACTGAAGCTTTCTTT.

In its sample, this clone was seen once. The chain carries TRBV5-1 and TRBJ2-3; maybe TRBD1 (8 bases). V was shortened by 4 bases and J by 7 bases, with 19 bases between the two germline ends. This CDR3 comprises 15 residues. The germline CDR1 and CDR2 sequences are SGHRS and YFSETQ. The CDR3 region is CASSPGQGGENTQYF. The DNA of the CDR3 is TGCGCCAGCAGCCCTGGACAGGGAGGGGAGAATACGCAGTATTTT.

The CDR3 here is CASRPGQGRNTIYF. In DNA, the CDR3 is TGTGCCAGCAGGCCGGGACAGGGGAGAAACACCATATATTTT. This sequence joins TRBV2 and TRBJ1-3; TRBD1 matches 10 bases. This CDR3 has 14 residues. Germline-derived CDR1 and CDR2 are SNHLY and FYNNEI. V lost 6 bases, J lost 5 bases, and 4 bases stayed unmatched.

This clone was seen once. V gene TRBV9 combines with J gene TRBJ1-5, with unresolved D. Germline V gives CDR1 SGDLS, CDR2 YYNGEE. The V gene lost 0 bases and the J gene lost 2 bases, with 9 bases spanning the gap. The CDR3 has 15 residues. The CDR3 DNA reads as TGTGCCAGCAGCGTAGGTGTTTCGGGCAATCAGCCCCAGCATTTT. It specifies CASSVGVSGNQPQHF.